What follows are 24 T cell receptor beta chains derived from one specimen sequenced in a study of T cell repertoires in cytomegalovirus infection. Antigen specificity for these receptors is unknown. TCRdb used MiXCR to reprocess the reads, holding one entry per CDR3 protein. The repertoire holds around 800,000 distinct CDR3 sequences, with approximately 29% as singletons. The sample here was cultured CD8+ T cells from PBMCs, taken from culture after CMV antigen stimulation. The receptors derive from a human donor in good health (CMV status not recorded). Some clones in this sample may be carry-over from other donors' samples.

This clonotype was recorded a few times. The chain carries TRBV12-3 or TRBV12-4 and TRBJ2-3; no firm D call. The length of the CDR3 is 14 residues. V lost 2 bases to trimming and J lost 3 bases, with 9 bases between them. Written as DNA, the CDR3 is TGTGCCAGCAGTTTAATTCTCTCAACAGATACGCAGTATTTT. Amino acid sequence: CASSLILSTDTQYF.

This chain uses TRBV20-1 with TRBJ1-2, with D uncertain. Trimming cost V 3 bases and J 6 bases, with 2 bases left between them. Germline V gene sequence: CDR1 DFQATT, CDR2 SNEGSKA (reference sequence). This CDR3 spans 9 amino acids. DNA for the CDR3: TGCAGTGCTAGGGATGGCTACACCTTC. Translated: CSARDGYTF.

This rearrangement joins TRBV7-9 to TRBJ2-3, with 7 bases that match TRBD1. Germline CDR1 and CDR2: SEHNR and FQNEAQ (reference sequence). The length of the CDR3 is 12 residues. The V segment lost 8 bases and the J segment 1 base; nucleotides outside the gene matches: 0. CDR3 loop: CASQGGTDTQYF. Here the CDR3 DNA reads TGTGCCAGCCAGGGGGGCACAGATACGCAGTATTTT.

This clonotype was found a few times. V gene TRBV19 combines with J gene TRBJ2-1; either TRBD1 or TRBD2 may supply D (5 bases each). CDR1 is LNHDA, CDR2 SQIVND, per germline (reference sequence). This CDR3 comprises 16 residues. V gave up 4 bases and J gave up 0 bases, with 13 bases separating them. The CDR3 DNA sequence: TGTGCCAGTAGTAATCAGGGAGCCTACTCCTACAATGAGCAGTTCTTC. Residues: CASSNQGAYSYNEQFF.

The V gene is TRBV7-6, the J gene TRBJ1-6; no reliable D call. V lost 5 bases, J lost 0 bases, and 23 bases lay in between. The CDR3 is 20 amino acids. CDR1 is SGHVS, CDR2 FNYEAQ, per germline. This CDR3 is CASSPRWSGGPSSYNSPLHF. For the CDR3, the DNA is TGTGCCAGCAGCCCCCGGTGGAGCGGAGGGCCCAGCTCCTATAATTCACCCCTCCACTTT. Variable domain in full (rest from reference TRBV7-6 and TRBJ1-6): GAGVSQSPRYKVTKRGQDVALRCDPISGHVSLYWYRQALGQGPEFLTYFNYEAQQDKSGLPNDRFSAERPEGSISTLTIQRTEQRDSAMYRCASSPRWSGGPSSYNSPLHFGNGTRLTVT.

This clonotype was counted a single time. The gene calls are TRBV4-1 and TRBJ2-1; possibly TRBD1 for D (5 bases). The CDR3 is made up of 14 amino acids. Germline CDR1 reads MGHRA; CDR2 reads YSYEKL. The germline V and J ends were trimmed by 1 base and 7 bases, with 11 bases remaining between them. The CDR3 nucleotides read TGCGCCAGCAGCCAAGTGCCAGGGTCGAATGAGCAGTTCTTC. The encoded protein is CASSQVPGSNEQFF.

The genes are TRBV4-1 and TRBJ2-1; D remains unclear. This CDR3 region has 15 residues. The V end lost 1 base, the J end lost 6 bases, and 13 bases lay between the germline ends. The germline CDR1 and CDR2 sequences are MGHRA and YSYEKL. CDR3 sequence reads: CASSQGDIPGNEQFF. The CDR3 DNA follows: TGCGCCAGCAGCCAAGGTGACATCCCCGGCAATGAGCAGTTCTTC.

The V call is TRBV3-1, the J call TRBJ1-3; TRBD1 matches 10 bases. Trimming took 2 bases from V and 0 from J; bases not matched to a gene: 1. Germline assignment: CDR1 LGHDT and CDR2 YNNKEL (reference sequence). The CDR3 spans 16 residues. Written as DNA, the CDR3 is TGTGCCAGCAGCCAAAGACAGGGGGCCTCTGGAAACACCATATATTTT. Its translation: CASSQRQGASGNTIYF.

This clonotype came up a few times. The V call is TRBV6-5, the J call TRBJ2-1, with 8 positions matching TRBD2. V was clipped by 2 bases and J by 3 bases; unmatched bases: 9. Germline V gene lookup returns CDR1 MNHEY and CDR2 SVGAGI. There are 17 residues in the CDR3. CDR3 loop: CASSYGLGRGDYNEQFF. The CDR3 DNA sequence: TGTGCCAGCAGTTACGGGTTGGGGCGGGGGGACTACAATGAGCAGTTCTTC.

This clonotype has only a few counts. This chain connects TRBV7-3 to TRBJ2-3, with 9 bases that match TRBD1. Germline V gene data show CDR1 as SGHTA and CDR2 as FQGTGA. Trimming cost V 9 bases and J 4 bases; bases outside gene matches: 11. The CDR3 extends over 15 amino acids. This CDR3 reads CASSPLGTGSDTQYF. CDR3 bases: TGTGCCAGTTCTCCTCTGGGGACAGGGTCAGATACGCAGTATTTT.

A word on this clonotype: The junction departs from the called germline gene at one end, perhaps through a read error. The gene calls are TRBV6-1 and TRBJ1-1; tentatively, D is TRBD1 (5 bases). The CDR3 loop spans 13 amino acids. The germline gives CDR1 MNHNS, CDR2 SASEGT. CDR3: CASSAGLKTEAFF. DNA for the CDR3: TGTGCCAGCAGTGCGGGACTGAAGACTGAAGCTTTCTTT.

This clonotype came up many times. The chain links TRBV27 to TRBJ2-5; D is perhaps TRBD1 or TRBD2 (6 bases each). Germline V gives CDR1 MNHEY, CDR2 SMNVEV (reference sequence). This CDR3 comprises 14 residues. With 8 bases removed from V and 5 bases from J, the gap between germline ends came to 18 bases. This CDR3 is CASGYSRGGETQYF. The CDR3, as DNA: TGTGCCAGCGGCTATTCCAGAGGGGGGGAGACCCAGTACTTC.

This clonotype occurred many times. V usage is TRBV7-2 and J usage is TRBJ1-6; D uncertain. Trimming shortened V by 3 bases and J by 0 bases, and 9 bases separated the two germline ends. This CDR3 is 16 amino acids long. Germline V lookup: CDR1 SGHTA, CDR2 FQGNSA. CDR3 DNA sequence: TGTGCCAGCAGCTTTGGACCGAGCTCCTATAATTCACCCCTCCACTTT. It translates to CASSFGPSSYNSPLHF.

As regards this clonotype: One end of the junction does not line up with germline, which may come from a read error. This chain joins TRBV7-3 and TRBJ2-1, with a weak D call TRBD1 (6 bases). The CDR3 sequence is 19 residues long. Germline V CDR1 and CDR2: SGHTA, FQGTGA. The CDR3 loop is CASSPRRDTAKLSCNEQFF. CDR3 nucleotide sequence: TGTGCCAGCAGCCCCCGCCGGGACACGGCTAAGCTTTCCTGCAATGAGCAGTTCTTC.

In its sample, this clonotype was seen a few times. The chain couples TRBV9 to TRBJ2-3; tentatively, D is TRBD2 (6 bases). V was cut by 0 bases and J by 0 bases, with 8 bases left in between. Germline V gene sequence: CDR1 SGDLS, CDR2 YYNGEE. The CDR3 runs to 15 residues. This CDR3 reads CASSVEGTSTDTQYF. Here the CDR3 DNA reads TGTGCCAGCAGCGTAGAAGGGACTAGCACAGATACGCAGTATTTT.

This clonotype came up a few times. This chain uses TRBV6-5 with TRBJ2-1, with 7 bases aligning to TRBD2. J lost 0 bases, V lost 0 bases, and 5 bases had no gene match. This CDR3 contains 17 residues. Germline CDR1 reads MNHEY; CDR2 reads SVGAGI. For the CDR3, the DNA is TGTGCCAGCAGTTACTCAGCGGGGCATAGCTCCTACAATGAGCAGTTCTTC. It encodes CASSYSAGHSSYNEQFF.

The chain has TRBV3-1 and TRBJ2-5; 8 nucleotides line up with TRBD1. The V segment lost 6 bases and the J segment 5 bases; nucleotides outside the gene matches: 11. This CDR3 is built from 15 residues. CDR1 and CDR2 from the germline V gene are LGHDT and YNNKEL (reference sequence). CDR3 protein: CASRSDRGLWETQYF. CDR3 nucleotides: TGTGCCAGCAGGTCCGACAGGGGTTTATGGGAGACCCAGTACTTC.

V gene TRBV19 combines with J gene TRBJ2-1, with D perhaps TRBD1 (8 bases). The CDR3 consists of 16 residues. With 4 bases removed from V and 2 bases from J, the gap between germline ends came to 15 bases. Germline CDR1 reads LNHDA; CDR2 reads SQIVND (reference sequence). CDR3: CASSTTGEGAYNEQFF. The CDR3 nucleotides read TGTGCCAGTAGTACGACAGGGGAGGGGGCCTACAATGAGCAGTTCTTC.

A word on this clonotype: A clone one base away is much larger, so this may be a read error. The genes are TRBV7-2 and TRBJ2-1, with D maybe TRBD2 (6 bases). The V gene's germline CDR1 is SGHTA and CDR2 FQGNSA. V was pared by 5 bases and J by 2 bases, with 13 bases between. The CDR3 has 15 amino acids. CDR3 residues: CTSSPQTGAYNEQFF. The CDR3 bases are TGTACCAGCAGCCCCCAGACGGGGGCCTACAATGAGCAGTTCTTC.

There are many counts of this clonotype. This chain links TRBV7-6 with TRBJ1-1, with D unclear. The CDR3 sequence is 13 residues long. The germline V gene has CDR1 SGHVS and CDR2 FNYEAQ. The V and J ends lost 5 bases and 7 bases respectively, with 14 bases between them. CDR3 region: CASSPGGRIEAFF. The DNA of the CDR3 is TGTGCCAGCAGCCCAGGCGGGCGGATTGAAGCTTTCTTT.

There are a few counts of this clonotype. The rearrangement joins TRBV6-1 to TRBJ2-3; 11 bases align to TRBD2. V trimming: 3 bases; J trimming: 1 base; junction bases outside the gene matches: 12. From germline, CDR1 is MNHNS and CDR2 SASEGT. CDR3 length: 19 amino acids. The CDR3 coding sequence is TGTGCCAGCAGTGAGGTACTAGCGGGGGTATTAGGGGGCACAGATACGCAGTATTTT. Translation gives CASSEVLAGVLGGTDTQYF.

The CDR3 region is CASSTKPGPQQETQYF. The DNA for the CDR3 is TGTGCCAGCAGCACTAAGCCGGGACCGCAACAAGAGACCCAGTACTTC. The rearrangement links TRBV5-4 to TRBJ2-5, with D perhaps being TRBD1 or TRBD2 (5 bases each). Germline-derived CDR1 and CDR2 are SGHNT and YYREEE (reference sequence). The CDR3 has 16 residues. Deletions cut 4 bases from V and 2 bases from J, with 18 bases between.

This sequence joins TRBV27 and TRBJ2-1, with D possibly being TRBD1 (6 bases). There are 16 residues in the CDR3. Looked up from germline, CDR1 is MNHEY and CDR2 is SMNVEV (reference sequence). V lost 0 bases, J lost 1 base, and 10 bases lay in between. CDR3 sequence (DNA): TGTGCCAGCAGTTTATCGACACAGGGTTCCTACAATGAGCAGTTCTTC. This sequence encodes CASSLSTQGSYNEQFF.

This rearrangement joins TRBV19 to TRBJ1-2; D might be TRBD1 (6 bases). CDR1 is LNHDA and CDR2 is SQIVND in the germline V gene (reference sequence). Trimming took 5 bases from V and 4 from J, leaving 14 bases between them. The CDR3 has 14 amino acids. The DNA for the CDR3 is TGTGCCAGTAGTTCCAAGCGGGGGGCCTATGGCTACACCTTC. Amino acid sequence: CASSSKRGAYGYTF.